The 14 T cell receptor beta chains below all came from one sample that was sequenced in a study of OX40 agonist ivuxolimab in advanced cancers. Only in-frame clones appear in the TCRdb table, and some are missing; sequencing was by immunoSEQ multiplex PCR. The data contain 55,000 to 80,000 clones, more than 85% of them singletons. Material: CD4+ or CD8+ T cells sorted from blood, obtained in a trial of the OX40 agonist ivuxolimab. The receptor set was obtained from an adult with an advanced solid tumor such as melanoma, head and neck, liver or kidney cancer.

This clone was observed a single time. The chain recombines TRBV6-5 with TRBJ2-5, with D possibly TRBD2 on 6 matching bases. Between the trimmed V and J ends, which lost 0 bases and 4 bases, there was a span of 15 bases. This CDR3 is 16 amino acids long. Per the germline V gene, CDR1 is MNHEY and CDR2 is SVGAGI. CDR3 bases: TGTGCCAGCAGTTACTCTCCGCCGGGGGTAGGAGAGACCCAGTACTTC. Its protein is CASSYSPPGVGETQYF.

The CDR3, as DNA: TGTGCCAGCAGCCCGATTTGGGGAGAAGTCCTAAAGAATCAGCCCCAGCATTTT. As protein: CASSPIWGEVLKNQPQHF. The chain combines TRBV7-6 with TRBJ1-5; no definite D call. The V gene lost 5 bases and the J gene lost 4 bases, with 24 bases spanning the gap. The CDR3 is 18 amino acids. Germline V gene sequence: CDR1 SGHVS, CDR2 FNYEAQ.

J is TRBJ2-5 and V is TRBV5-1; 7 positions match TRBD1. Per the germline V gene, CDR1 is SGHRS and CDR2 is YFSETQ. V dropped 4 bases and J dropped 4; count of bases not matched to a gene: 7. The CDR3 has 14 amino acids. The CDR3 nucleotides are TGCGCCAGCAGCGTCGGGACAGCTTCAGAGACCCAGTACTTC. It encodes CASSVGTASETQYF.

The chain is built from TRBV6-5 and TRBJ1-4, with a weak D call TRBD1 (6 bases). Germline V gene data show CDR1 as MNHEY and CDR2 as SVGAGI. The CDR3 loop spans 14 amino acids. V gave up 5 bases and J gave up 8 bases, with 15 bases separating them. Written as DNA, the CDR3 is TGTGCCAGCAGTCAAACAGGGAGAAGAGAAAAACTGTTTTTT. This codes for CASSQTGRREKLFF.

This chain links TRBV5-4 with TRBJ2-3; D is unclear. The V and J ends lost 2 bases and 3 bases respectively, with 16 bases between them. The germline gives CDR1 SGHNT, CDR2 YYREEE (reference sequence). CDR3 length equals 16 residues. The CDR3 is CASSFGHSVTTDTQYF. CDR3 nucleotides: TGTGCCAGCAGCTTTGGGCATTCAGTGACTACAGATACGCAGTATTTT.

J is TRBJ1-1 and V is TRBV7-9, with D possibly matching TRBD1 (5 bases). The CDR3 spans 15 residues. V gave up 1 base and J gave up 1 base, with 10 bases separating them. Germline V gene lookup returns CDR1 SEHNR and CDR2 FQNEAQ (reference sequence). The CDR3: CASSLGPGQNTEAFF. The CDR3 DNA sequence: TGTGCCAGCAGCTTAGGCCCGGGGCAGAACACTGAAGCTTTCTTT.

The rearrangement links TRBV6-5 to TRBJ1-5; D remains ambiguous. The germline V and J ends were trimmed by 6 bases and 2 bases, with 14 bases remaining between them. CDR3 length: 15 amino acids. Germline V gives CDR1 MNHEY, CDR2 SVGAGI. Written as DNA, the CDR3 is TGTGCCAGCAGCCCTTTTTCAGTGGGCAATCAGCCCCAGCATTTT. Encoded protein: CASSPFSVGNQPQHF.

The V call is TRBV6-1, the J call TRBJ2-5, with TRBD2 identical over 10 bases. The CDR3 length is 18 residues. The germline CDR1 and CDR2 sequences are MNHNS and SASEGT. The J segment lost 1 base and the V segment lost 2 bases, leaving 10 bases of the junction unmatched. The DNA for the CDR3 is TGTGCCAGCAGTGAAATCTTTAGCGGGGGGCGGGGCCAAGAGACCCAGTACTTC. Its protein is CASSEIFSGGRGQETQYF.

V gene TRBV10-3 combines with J gene TRBJ2-4; TRBD1 matches 8 bases. Trimming removed 7 bases from V and 5 bases from J; junction bases left unmatched: 4. Germline V gives CDR1 ENHRY, CDR2 SYGVKD. The CDR3 is made up of 13 amino acids. The CDR3 DNA reads as TGTGCCATCATCCCGGACAGGGAAAACATTCAGTACTTC. Residues: CAIIPDRENIQYF.

This clone was seen a handful of times. The chain couples TRBV19 to TRBJ1-3, with D hard to call. This CDR3 contains 14 residues. V was clipped by 8 bases and J by 4 bases, with 15 bases between them. CDR1 LNHDA and CDR2 SQIVND come from the germline V gene (reference sequence). CDR3 coding DNA: TGTGCCAGTTCCCGAAGGGAGGGCGGAAACACCATATATTTT. This sequence encodes CASSRREGGNTIYF.

This sequence joins TRBV2 and TRBJ2-1, with D possibly called TRBD1 or TRBD2 (5 bases each). The CDR3 runs 15 residues. Trimming removed 1 base from V and 8 bases from J, with 15 bases in between. Germline V gene sequence: CDR1 SNHLY, CDR2 FYNNEI. CDR3 sequence (DNA): TGTGCCAGCAGTGAAGTTGGGACCATGCGGGATGAGCAGTTCTTC. Amino acids: CASSEVGTMRDEQFF.

A few counts support this clone. The chain employs TRBV19 and TRBJ2-7, with TRBD1 as a possible D gene (6 bases). Germline V gene sequence: CDR1 LNHDA, CDR2 SQIVND (reference sequence). CDR3 length equals 13 residues. V was clipped by 3 bases and J by 5 bases, with 11 bases between them. The CDR3 is CASSMVRDNEQYF. The CDR3 DNA sequence: TGTGCCAGTAGTATGGTCAGGGACAACGAGCAGTACTTC.

The chain joins TRBV5-4 to TRBJ2-7; no clear D. Germline CDR1 SGHNT, CDR2 YYREEE (reference sequence). The CDR3 is 13 residues long. V was trimmed by 7 bases and J by 1 base, leaving 12 bases between them. The CDR3 nucleotides are TGTGCCAGCCGCAGGTCCGATTCCTACGAGCAGTACTTC. Amino acid sequence: CASRRSDSYEQYF.

The V call is TRBV29-1, the J call TRBJ2-3, with 11 bases lining up with TRBD2. CDR1 is SQVTM, CDR2 ANQGSEA, per germline. After removal of 6 bases from V and 3 bases from J, the junction contained 5 bases not matched to a gene. The CDR3 runs 14 residues. The DNA for the CDR3 is TGCAGCGTAGTCCCTAGCGGGGGGACAGATACGCAGTATTTT. Amino acid sequence: CSVVPSGGTDTQYF.